These 12 T cell receptor beta chains were sequenced from one sample in a study of T cells in Graves' hyperthyroidism and ophthalmopathy. Researchers amplified the TCR beta CDR3 regions from RNA transcripts. Using the HTBI primer set, a first-round RT-PCR was run on the TCR CDR3. TCRdb analysed the multiplex PCR reads with MiXCR anew, one entry per CDR3 protein. The sample includes hundreds of thousands of distinct CDR3 sequences, around 13% seen only once; the top ten take roughly an eighth. The source material was blood. The receptors stem from a woman between 50 and 59 years old with Graves' ophthalmopathy.

This chain uses TRBV6-2 or TRBV6-3 with TRBJ1-5, with a possible D match to TRBD1 (6 bases). CDR3 length: 15 amino acids. Trimming pared 8 bases from V and 4 bases from J, leaving 18 bases between. Per germline, CDR1 MNHEY and CDR2 SVGEGT. Here the CDR3 reads CASANRDKGNQPQHF. The CDR3, as DNA: TGTGCCAGCGCGAACCGGGACAAGGGAAATCAGCCCCAGCATTTT.

This clonotype showed up just a few times. This chain joins TRBV20-1 and TRBJ1-5; possibly TRBD1 for D (5 bases). Germline loops: CDR1 DFQATT, CDR2 SNEGSKA (reference sequence). V was clipped by 4 bases and J by 5 bases, with 12 bases between them. The CDR3 runs 13 residues. CDR3 loop: CSAKVLGDQPQHF. The CDR3 region has the DNA TGCAGTGCTAAAGTCCTAGGGGATCAGCCCCAGCATTTT.

In this sample, this clonotype turned up many times. The chain joins TRBV7-9 to TRBJ2-2; D unresolved. Germline loops: CDR1 SEHNR, CDR2 FQNEAQ (reference sequence). Trimming cost V 6 bases and J 8 bases, with 10 bases left between them. The CDR3 spans 12 residues. The CDR3 DNA reads TGTGCCAGCAGGCTAGTGGAAGGGGAGCTGTTTTTT. The encoded protein is CASRLVEGELFF.

The chain joins TRBV14 to TRBJ2-7; 7 positions agree with TRBD2. The V gene end was trimmed by 4 bases and the J gene end by 3 bases; junction bases not matched to a gene: 9. CDR3 length: 15 amino acids. The germline V gene encodes CDR1 SGHDN and CDR2 FVKESK. CDR3 sequence: CASSPFSGGSYEQYF. The CDR3 nucleotides read TGTGCCAGCAGCCCCTTTTCGGGCGGGAGCTACGAGCAGTACTTC. Filled out from reference TRBV14 and TRBJ2-7, the complete variable domain reads EAGVTQFPSHSVIEKGQTVTLRCDPISGHDNLYWYRRVMGKEIKFLLHFVKESKQDESGMPNNRFLAERTGGTYSTLKVQPAELEDSGVYFCASSPFSGGSYEQYFGPGTRLTVT.

The V gene is TRBV4-3, the J gene TRBJ2-2; 7 bases line up with TRBD2. Germline V gene lookup returns CDR1 LGHNA and CDR2 YSLEER. The V gene end was trimmed by 1 base and the J gene end by 4 bases; junction bases not matched to a gene: 9. The CDR3 has 17 amino acids. The DNA of the CDR3 is TGCGCCAGCAGCCAAGGGTCTCGGGGGAGGGCCACCGGGGAGCTGTTTTTT. Translating gives CASSQGSRGRATGELFF.

This chain links TRBV14 with TRBJ2-5; D is possibly TRBD2 (5 bases). This CDR3 region has 15 residues. Trimming removed 1 base from V and 5 bases from J, with 14 bases in between. Germline V gene sequence: CDR1 SGHDN, CDR2 FVKESK. CDR3 region: CASSQVKKKRETQYF. The CDR3 coding sequence is TGTGCCAGCAGCCAAGTGAAAAAAAAGCGGGAGACCCAGTACTTC.

This clonotype was counted at least ten times. This chain uses TRBV7-8 with TRBJ1-5, with TRBD1 as a possible D gene (6 bases). Germline assignment: CDR1 SGHVS and CDR2 FQNEAQ. The V and J ends lost 1 base and 4 bases respectively, with 14 bases between them. This CDR3 is built from 16 residues. The DNA for the CDR3 is TGTGCCAGCAGCTTAGGTACGGGGGCGAGTAATCAGCCCCAGCATTTT. Protein product: CASSLGTGASNQPQHF. Together with reference TRBV7-8 and TRBJ1-5, the CDR3 gives the full variable domain: GAGVSQSPRYKVAKRGQDVALRCDPISGHVSLFWYQQALGQGPEFLTYFQNEAQLDKSGLPSDRFFAERPEGSVSTLKIQRTQQEDSAVYLCASSLGTGASNQPQHFGDGTRLSIL.

This clonotype was found a few times. The V call is TRBV4-3, the J call TRBJ2-5; D not resolved. Germline V gene data show CDR1 as LGHNA and CDR2 as YSLEER. CDR3 length: 15 amino acids. Trimming pared 0 bases from V and 6 bases from J, leaving 14 bases between. The CDR3 loop is CASSQDRASLQTQYF. The CDR3 DNA reads as TGCGCCAGCAGCCAAGATAGGGCTAGTCTACAGACCCAGTACTTC.

This clonotype was counted at least ten times. The CDR3 spells CASSPTHRDLAFF. CDR3 nucleotides: TGTGCCAGCAGTCCGACACACAGGGACTTGGCTTTCTTT. The rearrangement uses TRBV28 and TRBJ1-1; TRBD1 might be the D (6 bases). CDR3 length equals 13 residues. Germline CDR1 reads MDHEN; CDR2 reads SYDVKM. The V gene lost 5 bases and the J gene lost 11 bases, with 18 bases spanning the gap.

This clonotype was detected a few times. V gene TRBV2 combines with J gene TRBJ2-1; unclear D gene. Trimming stripped 2 bases from V and 9 bases from J, with 2 bases between. Germline V CDR1 and CDR2: SNHLY, FYNNEI. The CDR3 has 10 residues. CDR3 in amino acids: CASSETEQFF. The CDR3 bases are TGTGCCAGCAGTGAAACTGAGCAGTTCTTC. Supplemented by reference TRBV2 and TRBJ2-1, the full variable domain reads EPEVTQTPSHQVTQMGQEVILRCVPISNHLYFYWYRQILGQKVEFLVSFYNNEISEKSEIFDDQFSVERPDGSNFTLKIRSTKLEDSAMYFCASSETEQFFGPGTRLTVL.

As concerns this clonotype: An end of the junction does not agree with germline; a read error may underlie this. The chain uses TRBV12-3 or TRBV12-4 and TRBJ1-5, with 10 bases aligning to TRBD1. The CDR3 covers 17 residues. Here the CDR3 DNA reads TGCGCCAGCAGCCCGGGACAGGGGATGAGAAGCAATCAGCCCCAGCATTTT. It yields the protein CASSPGQGMRSNQPQHF.

The sample holds a few counts of this clonotype. V gene TRBV4-2 combines with J gene TRBJ2-5, with D hard to call. V gave up 0 bases and J gave up 1 base, with 9 bases separating them. CDR3 length: 15 amino acids. Germline V lookup: CDR1 LGHNA, CDR2 YNFKEQ. CDR3 sequence: CASSQEQSRQETQYF. The CDR3 nucleotides read TGTGCCAGCAGCCAAGAACAGTCACGCCAAGAGACCCAGTACTTC.